The clone carrying this T cell receptor (beta chain) has a single count. Its antigen is undetermined. This sample is part of a study of cytomegalovirus exposure and HLA in healthy donors. Study outcomes and limitations: An analysis that was carried out later associated 16,951 TCR beta sequences with HLA alleles at 0.05 false discovery rate. Apart from CMV serostatus, no immune exposure information was available.

CDR3 length: 15 residues. Germline assignment: CDR1 SGHRS and CDR2 YFSETQ. V lost 0 bases and J lost 7; bases outside the gene matches: 5. PCR involved 60 Vbeta and 13 Jbeta primers. Profiling relied on immunoSEQ multiplex PCR, and the TCRdb table lists in-frame clones only, not all of them. This sample has 150,000 to 200,000 clones, with over 80% found just once. The chain uses TRBV5-1 and TRBJ2-1, with 9 bases lining up with TRBD2. The material sequenced was PBMCs. The source is a male donor in good health and CMV-seronegative. The CDR3: CASSLEAGGLNEQFF. The CDR3 DNA sequence: TGCGCCAGCAGCTTGGAGGCGGGGGGGCTGAATGAGCAGTTCTTC.